This TCR beta chain is from a study of blood T cell repertoires in COVID-19. The wider study: The United States, Italy and Spain were the sources of the acute and convalescent COVID-19 samples.

The table came from immunoSEQ multiplex PCR; TCRdb's copy has only in-frame clones and leaves some out. This sample yields over 65,000 clones, of which 87% are seen a single time; under 1.2% belongs to the top ten. V lost 6 bases to trimming and J lost 4 bases, with 9 bases between them. The CDR3 has 12 residues. Germline values: CDR1 MDHEN, CDR2 SYDVKM. This sequence originates from a human donor in a cohort sampled during active COVID-19. The rearrangement uses TRBV28 and TRBJ1-2; D call uncertain. Source material: peripheral blood. CDR3 DNA: TGTGCCAGCAGGGTTGAGGGCTATGGCTACACCTTC. Encoded protein: CASRVEGYGYTF.